Listed below are T cell receptor beta chains from one sample, sequenced in a study of blood T cells in healthy people across ages. MiXCR, applied by TCRdb to the 5' RACE reads, yields one record per CDR3 protein. The profile shows approximately 730,000 distinct CDR3 sequences, around half of them singletons. Sequencing input: blood. These receptors were obtained from a man at least 80 years old in good health. Both conserved end residues are trimmed from each CDR3.

J	V	CDR3
TRBJ2-1	TRBV9	ASGGLRGEQF
TRBJ2-7	TRBV9	ASSVGRGPYEQY
TRBJ2-2	TRBV11-2	ASSLAPRGGGGELF
-	TRBV27	AIPRVRALYEQY
-	TRBV4-2	ASSRGVAGGSEQY
TRBJ2-3	TRBV5-5	ASSLDRGVVTDTQY
TRBJ2-5	TRBV2	ASSEAVPNNEQY
TRBJ2-3	TRBV18	ASSPPGQTYRYAY
TRBJ1-1	TRBV4-1	ASTEGVLMNTEAF
TRBJ1-5	TRBV7-9	ASSTRPDQPQH
TRBJ2-7	TRBV20-1	SASLSSYEQY
TRBJ1-2	TRBV6-5	ASSHSRIYTNYGYT
TRBJ2-7	TRBV2	ASSERTGVYEQY
TRBJ2-3	TRBV7-9	ASTTGGGGRHRYAY
TRBJ2-1	TRBV20-1	SAMTLAGRRYEQF
TRBJ2-1	TRBV14	ASSQVGFRRFATGGLNEQF
TRBJ2-4	TRBV9	ASSVAGTGMWEQY
TRBJ1-2	TRBV25-1	ASSELRVQRAGKNYGYT
TRBJ2-7	TRBV3-1	ASSHHPVSSYEQY
TRBJ2-5	TRBV20-1	SAAGGNWYQETQY
TRBJ2-1	TRBV11-2	ASSLVPGRAYNEQF
-	TRBV20-1	SAPSGTSYEQY
TRBJ2-1	TRBV24-1	ATSDPGLARTRGEQF
TRBJ1-2	TRBV6-6	ATRGNLNYGYT
TRBJ2-7	TRBV6-5	ASSYGTGRYEQY
TRBJ2-1	TRBV5-1	ASSRDSNSYNEQF
-	TRBV27	AAGDRYYEQY
TRBJ2-6	TRBV11-2	ASSLDRVSGANVLT
TRBJ1-2	TRBV15	ATSREVSGGYT
TRBJ2-7	TRBV5-1	ASSRGDSDSYEQY
TRBJ1-1	TRBV6-1	ASSDVGNINTEAF
TRBJ2-5	TRBV15	ATSRDAGLKEQY
TRBJ2-1	TRBV6-6	VSRASGSYNEQF
TRBJ2-5	TRBV20-1	SARGGWHRGETQY
TRBJ1-1	TRBV5-1	ASSLGLKAF
TRBJ2-3	TRBV7-2	ASSLTYQVREARRTDTQY
TRBJ2-1	TRBV7-9	ASSLSGTSDEQF